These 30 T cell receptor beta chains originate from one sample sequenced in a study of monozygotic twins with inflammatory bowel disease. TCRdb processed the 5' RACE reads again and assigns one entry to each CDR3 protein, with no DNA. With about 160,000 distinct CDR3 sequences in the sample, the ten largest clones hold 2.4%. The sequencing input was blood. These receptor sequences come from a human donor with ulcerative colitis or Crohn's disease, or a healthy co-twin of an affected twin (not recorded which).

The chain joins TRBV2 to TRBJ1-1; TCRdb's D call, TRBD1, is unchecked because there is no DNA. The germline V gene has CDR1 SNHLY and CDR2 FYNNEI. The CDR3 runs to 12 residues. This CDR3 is CASIRIQVEAFF.

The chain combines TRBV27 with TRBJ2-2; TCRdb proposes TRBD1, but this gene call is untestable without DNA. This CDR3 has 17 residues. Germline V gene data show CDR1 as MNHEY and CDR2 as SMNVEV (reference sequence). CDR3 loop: CASSSTYGHRATGELFF.

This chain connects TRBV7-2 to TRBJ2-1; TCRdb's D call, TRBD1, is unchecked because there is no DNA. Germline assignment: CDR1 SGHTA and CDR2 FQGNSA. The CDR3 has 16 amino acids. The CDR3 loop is CASSLVVGGGDNEQFF.

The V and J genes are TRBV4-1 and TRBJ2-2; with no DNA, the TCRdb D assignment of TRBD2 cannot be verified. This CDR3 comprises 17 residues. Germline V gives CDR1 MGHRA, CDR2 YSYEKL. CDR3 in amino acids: CASSHGFSGVNTGELFF.

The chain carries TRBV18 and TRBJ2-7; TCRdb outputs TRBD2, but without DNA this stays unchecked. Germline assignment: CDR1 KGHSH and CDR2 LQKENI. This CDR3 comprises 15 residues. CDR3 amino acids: CASSPGGSGGYEQYF.

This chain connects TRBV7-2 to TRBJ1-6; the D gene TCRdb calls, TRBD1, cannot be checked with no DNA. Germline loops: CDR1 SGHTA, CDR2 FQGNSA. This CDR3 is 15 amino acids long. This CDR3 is CASSSRTVDNSPLHF.

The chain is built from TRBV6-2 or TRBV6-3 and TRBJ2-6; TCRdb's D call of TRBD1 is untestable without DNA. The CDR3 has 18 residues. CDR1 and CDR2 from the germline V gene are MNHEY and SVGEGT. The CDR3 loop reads CASRPLLGRFPGANVLTF.

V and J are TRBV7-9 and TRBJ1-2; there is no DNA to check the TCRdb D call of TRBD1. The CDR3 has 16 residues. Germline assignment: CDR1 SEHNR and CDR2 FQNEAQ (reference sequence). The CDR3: CASSSPDRGGSYGYTF.

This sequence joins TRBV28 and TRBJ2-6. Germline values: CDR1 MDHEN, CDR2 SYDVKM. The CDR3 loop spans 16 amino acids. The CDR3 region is CASSLFISSGANVLTF.

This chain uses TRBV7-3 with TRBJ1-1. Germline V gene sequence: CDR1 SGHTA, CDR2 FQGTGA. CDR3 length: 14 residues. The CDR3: CASSAGGLDTEAFF.

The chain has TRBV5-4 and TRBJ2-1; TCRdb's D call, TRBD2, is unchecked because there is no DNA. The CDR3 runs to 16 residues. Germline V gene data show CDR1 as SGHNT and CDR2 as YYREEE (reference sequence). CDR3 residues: CASSLGKLAGRSEQFF.

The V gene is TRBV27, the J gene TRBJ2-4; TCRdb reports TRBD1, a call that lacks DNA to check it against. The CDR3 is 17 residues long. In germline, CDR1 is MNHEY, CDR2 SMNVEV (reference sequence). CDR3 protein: CASSPGGVPAGVNIQYF.

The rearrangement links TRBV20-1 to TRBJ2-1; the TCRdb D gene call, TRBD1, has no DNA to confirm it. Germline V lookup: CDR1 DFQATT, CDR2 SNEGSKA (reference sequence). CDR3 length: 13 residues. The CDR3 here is CSATSVGRGEQFF.

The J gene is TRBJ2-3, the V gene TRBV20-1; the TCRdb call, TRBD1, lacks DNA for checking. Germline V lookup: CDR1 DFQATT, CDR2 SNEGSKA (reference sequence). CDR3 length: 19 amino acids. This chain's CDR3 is CSAENLGGGFDVRIDTQYF.

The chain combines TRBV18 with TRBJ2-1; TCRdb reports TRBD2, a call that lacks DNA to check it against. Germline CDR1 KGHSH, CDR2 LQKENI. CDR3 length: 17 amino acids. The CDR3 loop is CASSPTSGGVSYNEQFF.

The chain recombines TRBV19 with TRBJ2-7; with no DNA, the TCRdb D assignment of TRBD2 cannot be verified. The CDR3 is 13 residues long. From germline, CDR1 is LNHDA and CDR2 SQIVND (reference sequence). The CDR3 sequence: CASRPGLAGVLYF.

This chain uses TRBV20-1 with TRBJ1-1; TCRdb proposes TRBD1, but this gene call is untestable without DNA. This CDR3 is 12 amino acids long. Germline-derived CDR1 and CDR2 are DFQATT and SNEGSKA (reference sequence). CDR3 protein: CSAGQGWTEAFF.

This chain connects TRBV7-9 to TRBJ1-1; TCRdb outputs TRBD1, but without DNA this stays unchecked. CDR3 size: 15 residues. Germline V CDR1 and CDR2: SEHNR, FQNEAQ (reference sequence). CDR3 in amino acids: CASSLGLGGGTEAFF.

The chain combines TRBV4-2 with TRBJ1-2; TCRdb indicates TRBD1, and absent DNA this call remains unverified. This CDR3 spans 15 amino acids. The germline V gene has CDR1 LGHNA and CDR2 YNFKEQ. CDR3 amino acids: CASSQTSGTPYGYTF.

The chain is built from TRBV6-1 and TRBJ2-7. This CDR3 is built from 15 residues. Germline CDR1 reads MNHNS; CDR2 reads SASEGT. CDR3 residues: CASTLRRDGTYEQYF.

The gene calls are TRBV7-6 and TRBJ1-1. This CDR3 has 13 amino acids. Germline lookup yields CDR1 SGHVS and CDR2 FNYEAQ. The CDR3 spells CASSLRMATEAFF.

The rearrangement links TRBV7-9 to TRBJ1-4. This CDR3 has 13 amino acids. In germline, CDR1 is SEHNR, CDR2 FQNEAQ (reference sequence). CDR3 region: CASSLDVNEKLFF. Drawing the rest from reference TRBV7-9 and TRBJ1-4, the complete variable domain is DTGVSQNPRHKITKRGQNVTFRCDPISEHNRLYWYRQTLGQGPEFLTYFQNEAQLEKSRLLSDRFSAERPKGSFSTLEIQRTEQGDSAMYLCASSLDVNEKLFFGSGTQLSVL.

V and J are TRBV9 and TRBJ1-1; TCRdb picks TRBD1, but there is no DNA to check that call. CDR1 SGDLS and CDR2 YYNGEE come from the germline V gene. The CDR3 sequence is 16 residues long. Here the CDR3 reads CASSVRSAGGSAEAFF.

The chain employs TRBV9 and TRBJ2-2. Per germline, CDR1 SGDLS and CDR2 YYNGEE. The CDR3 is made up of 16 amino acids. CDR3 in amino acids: CASSLTISANTGELFF. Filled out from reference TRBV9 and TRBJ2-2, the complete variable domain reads DSGVTQTPKHLITATGQRVTLRCSPRSGDLSVYWYQQSLDQGLQFLIQYYNGEERAKGNILERFSAQQFPDLHSELNLSSLELGDSALYFCASSLTISANTGELFFGEGSRLTVL.

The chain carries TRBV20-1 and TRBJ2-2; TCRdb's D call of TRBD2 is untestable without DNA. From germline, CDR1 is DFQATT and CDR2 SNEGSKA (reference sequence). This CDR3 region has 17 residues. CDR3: CSARGVEGGPGTGELFF.

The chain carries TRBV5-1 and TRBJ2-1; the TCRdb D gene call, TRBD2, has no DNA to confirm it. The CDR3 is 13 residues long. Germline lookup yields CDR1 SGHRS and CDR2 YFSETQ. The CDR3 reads CASSWNGGNEQFF.

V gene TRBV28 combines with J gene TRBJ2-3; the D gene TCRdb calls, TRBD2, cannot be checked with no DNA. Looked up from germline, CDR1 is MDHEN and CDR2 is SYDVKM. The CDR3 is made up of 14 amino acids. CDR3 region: CASRAGGGTDTQYF.

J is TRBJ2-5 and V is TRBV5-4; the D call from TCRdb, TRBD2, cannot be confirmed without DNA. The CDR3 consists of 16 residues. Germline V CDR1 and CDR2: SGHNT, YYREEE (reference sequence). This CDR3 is CASSLKLAGYQETQYF.

CDR3 protein: CASSNTGNTGELFF. The chain employs TRBV5-1 and TRBJ2-2; with no DNA, the TCRdb D assignment of TRBD1 cannot be verified. Per the germline V gene, CDR1 is SGHRS and CDR2 is YFSETQ. The CDR3 consists of 14 residues.

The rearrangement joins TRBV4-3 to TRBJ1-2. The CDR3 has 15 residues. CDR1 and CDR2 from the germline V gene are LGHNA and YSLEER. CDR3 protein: CASSQGTGGNYGYTF.